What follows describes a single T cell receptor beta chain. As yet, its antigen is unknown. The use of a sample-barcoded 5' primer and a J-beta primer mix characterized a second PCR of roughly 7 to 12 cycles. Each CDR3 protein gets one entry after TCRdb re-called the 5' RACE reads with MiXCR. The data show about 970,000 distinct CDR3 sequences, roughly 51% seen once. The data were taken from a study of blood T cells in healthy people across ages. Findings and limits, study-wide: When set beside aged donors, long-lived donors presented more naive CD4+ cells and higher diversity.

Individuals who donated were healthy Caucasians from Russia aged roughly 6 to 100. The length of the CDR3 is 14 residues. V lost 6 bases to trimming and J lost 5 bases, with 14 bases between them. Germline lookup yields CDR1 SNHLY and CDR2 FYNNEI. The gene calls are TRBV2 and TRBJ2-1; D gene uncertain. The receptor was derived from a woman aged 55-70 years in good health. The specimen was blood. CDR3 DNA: TGTGCCAGCAGCCTATCAGCCCCGCACAATGAGCAGTTCTTC. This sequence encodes CASSLSAPHNEQFF.